These 8 T cell receptor beta chains share one sample of origin, sequenced in a study of resident and recirculating memory T cells in vitiligo. Measured with immunoSEQ multiplex PCR; TCRdb has only the in-frame clones, and not every one. The sample has around 76,000 clones, approximately 90% seen once; the top ten hold less than 5%. The source material was blood. These TCRs come from a male donor with vitiligo.

As to this clone: Sequence at one end of the junction differs from germline and may be a read error. This rearrangement joins TRBV7-7 to TRBJ2-1; 7 bases agree with TRBD1. Looked up from germline, CDR1 is SSHAT and CDR2 is FNYEAQ (reference sequence). The CDR3 spans 14 residues. CDR3 DNA: TGTGCTAGCAGCCCCGGGACAGAAGGCAATGAGCAGTTCTTC. Amino acid sequence: CASSPGTEGNEQFF.

The chain employs TRBV7-9 and TRBJ1-5, with D maybe TRBD1 (6 bases). This CDR3 region has 14 residues. CDR1 is SEHNR and CDR2 is FQNEAQ in the germline V gene (reference sequence). V lost 5 bases, J lost 3 bases, and 11 bases lay in between. CDR3 coding DNA: TGTGCCAGCAGCCAAGGACAGTTCAATCAGCCCCAGCATTTT. Protein product: CASSQGQFNQPQHF.

The chain carries TRBV11-2 and TRBJ2-5; TRBD2 matches at 9 bases. The germline V gene encodes CDR1 SGHAT and CDR2 FQNNGV. There are 17 residues in the CDR3. The trim removed 3 bases at V and 0 bases at J, leaving 8 bases unmatched. The CDR3 sequence: CASSFRLAAMNQETQYF. The CDR3 DNA follows: TGTGCCAGCAGCTTCCGACTAGCGGCGATGAACCAAGAGACCCAGTACTTC.

The chain recombines TRBV14 with TRBJ2-2; a possible D gene is TRBD1 (5 bases). The V end was cut by 6 bases, the J end by 1 base, with 15 bases between. The CDR3 has 16 residues. The germline V gene encodes CDR1 SGHDN and CDR2 FVKESK. The CDR3 here is CASRAQGLRNTGELFF. The CDR3 region has the DNA TGTGCCAGCAGAGCGCAGGGTTTACGGAACACCGGGGAGCTGTTTTTT.

The chain recombines TRBV7-9 with TRBJ1-1; maybe TRBD1 (6 bases). Germline V gene lookup returns CDR1 SEHNR and CDR2 FQNEAQ (reference sequence). V dropped 5 bases and J dropped 0 bases, with 13 bases sitting between them. The CDR3 has 15 amino acids. The CDR3 reads CASSPDRPMNTEAFF. CDR3 nucleotide sequence: TGTGCCAGCAGCCCGGACAGACCCATGAACACTGAAGCTTTCTTT.

The rearrangement uses TRBV10-3 and TRBJ1-1; D is unresolved. Germline CDR1 reads ENHRY; CDR2 reads SYGVKD. The germline V and J ends were trimmed by 0 bases and 6 bases, with 14 bases remaining between them. CDR3 length equals 15 residues. The CDR3: CAISESNPGGPEAFF. The CDR3 DNA reads TGTGCCATCAGTGAGTCGAATCCCGGTGGGCCTGAAGCTTTCTTT.

The J gene is TRBJ2-6, the V gene TRBV19; weak D call: TRBD2 (5 bases). Per the germline V gene, CDR1 is LNHDA and CDR2 is SQIVND (reference sequence). The length of the CDR3 is 16 residues. Trimming removed 3 bases at V and 1 base at J, with 10 bases between. The CDR3 DNA is TGTGCCAGTAGTATGGCCCGGGGTTCTGGGGCCAACGTCCTGACTTTC. This sequence encodes CASSMARGSGANVLTF.

This chain connects TRBV2 to TRBJ2-1; TRBD2 aligns across 10 bases. The J segment lost 10 bases and the V segment lost 3 bases, leaving 9 bases of the junction unmatched. Germline-derived CDR1 and CDR2 are SNHLY and FYNNEI. CDR3 length: 15 residues. CDR3 sequence reads: CASSEGLAGDPEQFF. The CDR3 nucleotides are TGTGCCAGCAGTGAGGGGCTAGCGGGGGACCCCGAGCAGTTCTTC. Together with reference TRBV2 and TRBJ2-1, the CDR3 gives the full variable domain: EPEVTQTPSHQVTQMGQEVILRCVPISNHLYFYWYRQILGQKVEFLVSFYNNEISEKSEIFDDQFSVERPDGSNFTLKIRSTKLEDSAMYFCASSEGLAGDPEQFFGPGTRLTVL.